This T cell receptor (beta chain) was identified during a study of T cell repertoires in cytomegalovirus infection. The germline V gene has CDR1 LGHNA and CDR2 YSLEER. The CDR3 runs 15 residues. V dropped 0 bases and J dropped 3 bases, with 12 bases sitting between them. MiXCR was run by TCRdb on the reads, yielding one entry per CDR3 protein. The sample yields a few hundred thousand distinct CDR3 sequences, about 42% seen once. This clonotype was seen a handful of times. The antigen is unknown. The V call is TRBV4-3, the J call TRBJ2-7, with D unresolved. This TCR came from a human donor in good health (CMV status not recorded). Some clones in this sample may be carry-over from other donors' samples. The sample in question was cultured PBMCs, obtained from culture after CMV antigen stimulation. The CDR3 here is CASSQDLRPFYEQYF. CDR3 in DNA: TGCGCCAGCAGCCAAGATCTCAGACCTTTCTACGAGCAGTACTTC.